A single sample gave rise to the 30 T cell receptor beta chains below, sequenced in a study of T cells in Graves' hyperthyroidism and ophthalmopathy. TCR beta CDR3 region amplification was performed from RNA transcripts. RT-PCR in the first round (using the HTBI primer set) targeted the TCR CDR3. Each CDR3 protein is one row after TCRdb ran MiXCR on the multiplex PCR reads. This sample has tens of thousands of distinct CDR3 sequences, with over 40% found just once. Material: blood. These receptors came from a woman in her forties or fifties with Graves' ophthalmopathy.

This chain links TRBV4-1 with TRBJ1-2; TRBD1 aligns across 8 bases. This CDR3 is built from 17 residues. The V segment lost 1 base and the J segment 5 bases; nucleotides outside the gene matches: 12. CDR1 is MGHRA and CDR2 is YSYEKL in the germline V gene. The CDR3 reads CASSQVIRQGPQYGYTF. For the CDR3, the DNA is TGCGCCAGCAGCCAAGTCATCCGACAGGGGCCCCAATATGGCTACACCTTC.

Points on this clonotype: In this CDR3 the conserved last residue, phenylalanine or tryptophan, is missing, so a read error is likely. The V gene is TRBV6-4, the J gene TRBJ2-1; 9 bases match TRBD2. In germline, CDR1 is MRHNA, CDR2 SNTAGT. The CDR3 covers 17 residues. The CDR3 spells CAGSDEGGGRAYNEQFC. The CDR3, as DNA: TGTGCCGGCAGTGACGAGGGTGGCGGGAGGGCCTACAATGAGCAGTTCTGC.

Of note for this clonotype: An end of the junction does not agree with germline; a read error may underlie this. This chain joins TRBV7-9 and TRBJ2-1; D may be TRBD1 or TRBD2 (6 bases each). The CDR3 totals 14 residues. Per germline, CDR1 SEHNR and CDR2 FQNEAQ (reference sequence). This chain's CDR3 is CASSSGGPSNEQLF. CDR3 DNA sequence: TGTGCCAGCAGCTCCGGGGGCCCGTCAAATGAGCAGCTCTTC.

This clonotype has a count of ten or more. This chain connects TRBV10-3 to TRBJ2-3, with 9 bases fitting TRBD1. V gave up 4 bases and J gave up 3 bases; unmatched junction bases: 11. Looked up from germline, CDR1 is ENHRY and CDR2 is SYGVKD. The CDR3 is 17 amino acids. CDR3 DNA: TGTGCCATCAGTGCTCCATCACAGGGGGCGAGAACAGATACGCAGTATTTT. This sequence encodes CAISAPSQGARTDTQYF.

In its sample, this clonotype was seen many times. The chain carries TRBV9 and TRBJ2-7, with D tentatively TRBD1 (6 bases). This CDR3 is 15 amino acids long. Trimming cost V 0 bases and J 5 bases, with 15 bases left between them. Germline CDR1 reads SGDLS; CDR2 reads YYNGEE. The CDR3 DNA sequence: TGTGCCAGCAGCGTAGGTAGGCAGGGGATCAACGAGCAGTACTTC. This gives the protein CASSVGRQGINEQYF.

This clonotype came up many times. V usage is TRBV4-1 and J usage is TRBJ1-1; D remains unclear. V dropped 3 bases and J dropped 0 bases, with 5 bases sitting between them. The CDR3 is 13 residues long. Germline V gives CDR1 MGHRA, CDR2 YSYEKL. The CDR3 DNA is TGCGCCAGCAGCCACCCGTTGAACACTGAAGCTTTCTTT. Its protein is CASSHPLNTEAFF.

At least ten counts were recorded for this clonotype. This chain joins TRBV9 and TRBJ1-4; 11 bases align to TRBD1. The CDR3 has 14 residues. Losses at the gene ends were 3 bases for V and 7 bases for J; bases not matched to a gene: 2. CDR1 is SGDLS, CDR2 YYNGEE, per germline. The CDR3, as DNA: TGTGCCAGCAGCGGGACAGGGGGCCTTGAAAAACTGTTTTTT. Translation gives CASSGTGGLEKLFF. The whole variable domain, filled in from reference TRBV9 and TRBJ1-4, reads DSGVTQTPKHLITATGQRVTLRCSPRSGDLSVYWYQQSLDQGLQFLIQYYNGEERAKGNILERFSAQQFPDLHSELNLSSLELGDSALYFCASSGTGGLEKLFFGSGTQLSVL.

This clonotype has at least ten counts. The chain joins TRBV6-6 to TRBJ2-7; TRBD2 might be the D (7 bases). This CDR3 is 18 amino acids long. Trimming took off 2 bases at V and 0 bases at J, with 20 bases between the two ends. Germline-derived CDR1 and CDR2 are MNHNY and SVGAGI (reference sequence). The CDR3 here is CASSYDPLLADSSYEQYF. CDR3 DNA sequence: TGTGCCAGCAGTTACGACCCCCTGCTAGCGGACAGCTCCTACGAGCAGTACTTC.

As concerns this clonotype: Relative to the germline gene, one junction end is altered; a read error may explain this. The chain links TRBV6-2 or TRBV6-3 to TRBJ2-4; 10 bases agree with TRBD2. From germline, CDR1 is MNHEY and CDR2 SVGEGT. The CDR3 length is 11 residues. CDR3: CASTTGLAGDF. CDR3 in DNA: TGTGCCAGCACCACGGGGCTAGCGGGGGACTTC.

V and J are TRBV12-3 or TRBV12-4 and TRBJ1-1; D unclear. The CDR3 contains 14 residues. V was cut by 6 bases and J by 4 bases, with 15 bases left in between. CDR3 in amino acids: CASRMTPGGTEAFF. The CDR3 nucleotides read TGTGCCAGCAGGATGACGCCGGGAGGCACTGAAGCTTTCTTT.

In the case of this clonotype: Germline is not matched at one junction end, which may reflect a read error. V is TRBV9 and J is TRBJ2-1, with 7 positions matching TRBD2. The germline V gene has CDR1 SGDLS and CDR2 YYNGEE. The CDR3 sequence is 16 residues long. DNA of the CDR3: TGTGCCAGCAGCGGACGAGCGGGGCGCTCCTACAATGAGCAGCTCTTC. This sequence encodes CASSGRAGRSYNEQLF.

This clonotype was seen ten or more times. The chain carries TRBV2 and TRBJ2-1; the match to TRBD2 covers 14 bases. The CDR3 is 13 amino acids. The J segment lost 7 bases and the V segment lost 9 bases, leaving 2 bases of the junction unmatched. Germline CDR1 and CDR2: SNHLY and FYNNEI. The CDR3 here is CARGLAGDNEQFF. The CDR3 DNA sequence: TGTGCCAGGGGACTAGCGGGAGATAATGAGCAGTTCTTC.

This clonotype was seen once. The V call is TRBV7-3, the J call TRBJ2-1; TRBD2 agrees at 11 bases. Germline V gives CDR1 SGHTA, CDR2 FQGTGA. J lost 6 bases, V lost 2 bases, and 6 bases had no gene match. The length of the CDR3 is 16 residues. The CDR3 protein is CASSLYPSGRTNEQFF. The CDR3 bases are TGTGCCAGCAGCTTATATCCTAGCGGGAGGACCAATGAGCAGTTCTTC.

This sequence joins TRBV19 and TRBJ2-3; tentatively, D is TRBD2 (7 bases). This CDR3 region has 15 residues. With 5 bases removed from V and 6 bases from J, the gap between germline ends came to 18 bases. Germline-derived CDR1 and CDR2 are LNHDA and SQIVND (reference sequence). For the CDR3, the DNA is TGTGCCAGTAGTGGGGGGGGGGGCCGGTCCGATACGCAGTATTTT. It is translated as CASSGGGGRSDTQYF.

There are many counts of this clonotype. The chain joins TRBV20-1 to TRBJ2-2; 10 bases fit TRBD1. This CDR3 has 14 residues. Germline-derived CDR1 and CDR2 are DFQATT and SNEGSKA (reference sequence). The ends lost 6 bases at V and 6 bases at J; junction bases unmatched: 7. CDR3 nucleotide sequence: TGCAGTGCACCCGACAGGGGGCGAGCCGGGGAGCTGTTTTTT. It yields the protein CSAPDRGRAGELFF.

Concerning this clonotype: Because the CDR3 is missing its conserved closing phenylalanine or tryptophan, this is likely a read error. The V and J genes are TRBV10-3 and TRBJ2-7, with 10 bases that match TRBD1. The CDR3 runs to 15 residues. Unmatched junction bases numbered 8, after V lost 0 bases and J lost 9 bases. CDR1 is ENHRY, CDR2 SYGVKD, per germline. CDR3 region: CAISESRDRGSGQYL. For the CDR3, the DNA is TGTGCCATCAGTGAGTCTCGGGACAGGGGTTCCGGGCAGTACCTC.

The chain couples TRBV20-1 to TRBJ2-5; the match to TRBD1 covers 9 bases. Germline V gene lookup returns CDR1 DFQATT and CDR2 SNEGSKA (reference sequence). The CDR3 contains 15 residues. V lost 3 bases and J lost 2; bases outside the gene matches: 7. CDR3 region: CSASAGDRGQETQYF. The CDR3 nucleotides are TGCAGTGCTAGTGCGGGAGACAGGGGGCAAGAGACCCAGTACTTC.

This clonotype was counted at least ten times. The V and J genes are TRBV4-1 and TRBJ1-2; D gene unclear. In germline, CDR1 is MGHRA, CDR2 YSYEKL. V lost 1 base and J lost 3, with 15 bases in between. The CDR3 has 16 amino acids. CDR3: CASSQGDKQGYYGYTF. CDR3 DNA sequence: TGCGCCAGCAGCCAAGGGGATAAACAAGGATACTATGGCTACACCTTC.

About this clonotype: This may stem from a read error, because a much larger clone lies one nucleotide away. The chain employs TRBV20-1 and TRBJ2-7, with D unclear. V was pared by 0 bases and J by 2 bases, with 11 bases between. CDR3 length equals 14 residues. The germline V gene has CDR1 DFQATT and CDR2 SNEGSKA (reference sequence). The CDR3 coding sequence is TGCAGTGCTAGAGATCCGGTCAGCGCCTACGAGCAGTACTTC. Protein product: CSARDPVSAYEQYF.

This clonotype came up many times. V and J are TRBV7-3 and TRBJ2-3; the D gene is possibly TRBD2 (6 bases). V lost 5 bases, J lost 0 bases, and 21 bases lay in between. CDR1 is SGHTA and CDR2 is FQGTGA in the germline V gene. The CDR3 length is 18 residues. The CDR3 coding sequence is TGTGCCAGCAGCCCCCGACGCAACTGGAGGGGCAGCACAGATACGCAGTATTTT. Translated: CASSPRRNWRGSTDTQYF.

The rearrangement links TRBV20-1 to TRBJ1-1; 8 bases match TRBD1. J was trimmed by 3 bases and V by 6 bases; bases with no gene match: 6. Germline lookup yields CDR1 DFQATT and CDR2 SNEGSKA (reference sequence). This CDR3 has 13 residues. DNA for the CDR3: TGCAGTGCCCCCGGACAGGGTCACACTGAAGCTTTCTTT. Its protein product is CSAPGQGHTEAFF.

V is TRBV18 and J is TRBJ2-7; 7 bases map to TRBD2. Germline V gene sequence: CDR1 KGHSH, CDR2 LQKENI. V lost 0 bases, J lost 0 bases, and 8 bases stayed unmatched. This CDR3 region has 17 residues. In nucleotides, the CDR3 is TGTGCCAGCTCACCACCATTGGGGACGGGAGGCTCCTACGAGCAGTACTTC. Translation gives CASSPPLGTGGSYEQYF.

This clonotype was counted between two and nine times. Given the absence of the conserved phenylalanine or tryptophan at the CDR3 end, a read error is likely. It is unclear where the CDR3 begins or ends on the DNA, so no DNA is shown, and the CDR3 is as TCRdb lists it. The CDR3 region is CASSSGTS. The gene calls are TRBV7-9 and TRBJ1-6. With termini counted, the CDR3 has 8 amino acids. Germline lookup yields CDR1 SEHNR and CDR2 FQNEAQ (reference sequence).

With regard to this clonotype: A much larger clone is a single base away; this may be a read error. This sequence joins TRBV20-1 and TRBJ2-7; D may correspond to TRBD1 or TRBD2 (5 bases each). Germline loops: CDR1 DFQATT, CDR2 SNEGSKA (reference sequence). The CDR3 is 15 amino acids. The chain's CDR3 is CSAGDGDGPAYEQYF. The CDR3 nucleotides read TGCAGTGCTGGAGATGGGGACGGGCCTGCCTACGAGCAGTACTTC.

This clonotype has ten or more counts. The chain is built from TRBV6-5 and TRBJ2-1; 7 nucleotides line up with TRBD1. V lost 4 bases and J lost 3; bases outside the gene matches: 9. The CDR3 extends over 16 amino acids. Germline CDR1 reads MNHEY; CDR2 reads SVGAGI. Here the CDR3 DNA reads TGTGCCAGCAGTTCCGAGGGGGCCAGCTTCTACAATGAGCAGTTCTTC. The encoded protein is CASSSEGASFYNEQFF.

CDR3 nucleotide sequence: TGCAGTGCCTTTCCCGGACAGGGGCACCAAGAGACCCAGTACTTC. This encodes CSAFPGQGHQETQYF. This sequence joins TRBV20-1 and TRBJ2-5; TRBD1 agrees at 9 bases. Germline lookup yields CDR1 DFQATT and CDR2 SNEGSKA (reference sequence). V trimming: 6 bases; J trimming: 0 bases; junction bases outside the gene matches: 8. The CDR3 length is 15 residues.

V and J are TRBV10-3 and TRBJ1-4; 7 bases are a match to TRBD1. The V and J ends lost 6 bases and 7 bases, in that order; junction bases with no gene match: 8. The germline gives CDR1 ENHRY, CDR2 SYGVKD. The CDR3 has 14 residues. The CDR3 region has the DNA TGTGCCATCAGGAAGAATACAGGGGCTGAAAAACTGTTTTTT. Translating gives CAIRKNTGAEKLFF.

Many counts were recorded for this clonotype. The J gene is TRBJ1-3, the V gene TRBV5-4, with D perhaps matching TRBD1 (5 bases). Per germline, CDR1 SGHNT and CDR2 YYREEE (reference sequence). The CDR3 contains 15 residues. Between the trimmed V and J ends, which lost 4 bases and 2 bases, there was a span of 13 bases. For the CDR3, the DNA is TGTGCCAGCAGCCCGGGACGGACCCCTGGAAACACCATATATTTT. This sequence encodes CASSPGRTPGNTIYF.

The chain joins TRBV24-1 to TRBJ2-7; TRBD1 matches at 9 bases. This CDR3 is built from 16 residues. Germline loops: CDR1 KGHDR, CDR2 SFDVKD. The ends lost 1 base at V and 0 bases at J; junction bases unmatched: 3. The CDR3, as DNA: TGTGCCACCAGTGATTTCCCGGACAGGGGCTCCTACGAGCAGTACTTC. It translates to CATSDFPDRGSYEQYF.

There are many counts of this clonotype. The chain has TRBV2 and TRBJ1-5; a weak D match, TRBD1 (6 bases). Trimming pared 5 bases from V and 0 bases from J, leaving 11 bases between. Germline values: CDR1 SNHLY, CDR2 FYNNEI. This CDR3 comprises 15 residues. The CDR3 nucleotides read TGTGCCAGCAGTCCGGACAGTTATAGCAATCAGCCCCAGCATTTT. As protein: CASSPDSYSNQPQHF.